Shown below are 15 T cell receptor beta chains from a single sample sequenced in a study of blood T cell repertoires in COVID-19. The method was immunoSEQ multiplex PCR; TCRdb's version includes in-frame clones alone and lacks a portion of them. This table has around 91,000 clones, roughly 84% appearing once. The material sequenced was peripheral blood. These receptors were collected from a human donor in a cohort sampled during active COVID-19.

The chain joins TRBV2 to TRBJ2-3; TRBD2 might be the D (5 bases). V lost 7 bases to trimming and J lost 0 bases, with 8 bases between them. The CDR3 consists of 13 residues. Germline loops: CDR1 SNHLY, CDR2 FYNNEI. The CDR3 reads CASNEGSTDTQYF. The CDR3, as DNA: TGTGCCAGCAACGAGGGTAGCACAGATACGCAGTATTTT.

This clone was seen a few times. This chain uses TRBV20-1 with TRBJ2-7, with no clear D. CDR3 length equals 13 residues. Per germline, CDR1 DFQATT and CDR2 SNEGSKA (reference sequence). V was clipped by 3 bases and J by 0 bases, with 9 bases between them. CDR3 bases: TGCAGTGCTAGTGGCGGTAGCTCCTACGAGCAGTACTTC. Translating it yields CSASGGSSYEQYF.

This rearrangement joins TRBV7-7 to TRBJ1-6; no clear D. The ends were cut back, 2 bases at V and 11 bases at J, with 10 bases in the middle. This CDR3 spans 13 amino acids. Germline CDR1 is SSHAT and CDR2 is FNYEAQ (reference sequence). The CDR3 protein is CASSLSPGTPLHF. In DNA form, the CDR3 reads TGTGCCAGCAGCTTATCTCCGGGGACACCCCTCCACTTT.

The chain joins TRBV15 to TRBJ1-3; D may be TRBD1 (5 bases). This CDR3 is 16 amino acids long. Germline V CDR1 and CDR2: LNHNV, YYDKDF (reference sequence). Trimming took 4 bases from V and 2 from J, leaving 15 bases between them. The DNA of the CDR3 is TGTGCCACCAGCACAAGACGACAGACGGCTGGAAACACCATATATTTT. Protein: CATSTRRQTAGNTIYF.

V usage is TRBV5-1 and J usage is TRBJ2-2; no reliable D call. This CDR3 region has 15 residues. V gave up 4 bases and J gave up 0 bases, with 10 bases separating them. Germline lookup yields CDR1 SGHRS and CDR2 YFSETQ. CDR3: CASSQQNTNTGELFF. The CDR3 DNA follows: TGCGCCAGCAGCCAACAGAACACGAACACCGGGGAGCTGTTTTTT.

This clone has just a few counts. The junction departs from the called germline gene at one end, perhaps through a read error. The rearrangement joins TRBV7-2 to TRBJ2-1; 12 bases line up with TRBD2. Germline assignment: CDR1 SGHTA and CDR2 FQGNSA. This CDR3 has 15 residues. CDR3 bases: TGTGCCAGCAGCCTAGCGGGGGGGCTCTACAATGAGCAGTTCTTC. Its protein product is CASSLAGGLYNEQFF.

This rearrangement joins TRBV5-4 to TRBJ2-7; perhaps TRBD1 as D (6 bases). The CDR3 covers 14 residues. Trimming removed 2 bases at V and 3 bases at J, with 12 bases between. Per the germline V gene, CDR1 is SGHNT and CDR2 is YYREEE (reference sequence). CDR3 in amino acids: CASSFGQGHYEQYF. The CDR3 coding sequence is TGTGCCAGCAGCTTTGGTCAGGGGCACTACGAGCAGTACTTC.

The CDR3 region is CAISESPGIDEQFF. The CDR3 coding sequence is TGTGCCATCAGTGAGTCCCCAGGAATTGATGAGCAGTTCTTC. The chain is built from TRBV10-3 and TRBJ2-1; D remains ambiguous. CDR3 length: 14 amino acids. Germline V lookup: CDR1 ENHRY, CDR2 SYGVKD. V lost 0 bases to trimming and J lost 8 bases, with 11 bases between them.

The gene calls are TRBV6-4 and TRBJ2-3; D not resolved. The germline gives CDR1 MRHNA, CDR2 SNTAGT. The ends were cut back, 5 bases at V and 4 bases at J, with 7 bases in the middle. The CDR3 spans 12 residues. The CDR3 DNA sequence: TGTGCCAGCAGTCACGGTTCAGATACGCAGTATTTT. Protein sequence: CASSHGSDTQYF.

DNA for the CDR3: TGTGCCAGCAGCGTAGTAGGGGGCTATGGCTACACCTTC. The encoded protein is CASSVVGGYGYTF. This chain connects TRBV9 to TRBJ1-2, with D possibly matching TRBD1 (6 bases). V dropped 0 bases and J dropped 4 bases, with 7 bases sitting between them. The CDR3 extends over 13 amino acids. Per the germline V gene, CDR1 is SGDLS and CDR2 is YYNGEE.

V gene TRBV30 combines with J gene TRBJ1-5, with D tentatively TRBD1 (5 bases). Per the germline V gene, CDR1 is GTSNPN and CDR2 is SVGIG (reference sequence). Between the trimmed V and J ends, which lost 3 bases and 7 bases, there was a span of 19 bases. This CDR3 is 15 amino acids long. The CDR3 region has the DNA TGTGCCTGGAGGCACCGGGGGGGATTGAACCAGCCCCAGCATTTT. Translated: CAWRHRGGLNQPQHF.

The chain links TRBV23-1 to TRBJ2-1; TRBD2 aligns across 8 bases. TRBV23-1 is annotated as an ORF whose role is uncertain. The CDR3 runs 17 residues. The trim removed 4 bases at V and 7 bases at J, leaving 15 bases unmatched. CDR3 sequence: CASSRREGRRESNEQFF. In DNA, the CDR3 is TGCGCCAGCAGTCGCCGGGAGGGCCGCCGGGAGTCGAATGAGCAGTTCTTC.

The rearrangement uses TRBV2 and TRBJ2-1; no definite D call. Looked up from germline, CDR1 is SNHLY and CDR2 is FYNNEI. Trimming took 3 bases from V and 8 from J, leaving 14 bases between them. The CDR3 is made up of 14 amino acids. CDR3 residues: CASSEFQVMHEQFF. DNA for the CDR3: TGTGCCAGCAGTGAGTTCCAGGTTATGCATGAGCAGTTCTTC.

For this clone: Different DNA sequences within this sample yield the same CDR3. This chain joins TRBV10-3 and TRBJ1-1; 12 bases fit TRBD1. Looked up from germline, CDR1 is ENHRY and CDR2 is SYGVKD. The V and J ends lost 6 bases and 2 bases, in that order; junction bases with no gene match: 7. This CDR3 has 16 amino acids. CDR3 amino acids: CAISGGTGGPNTEAFF. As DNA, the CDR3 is TGTGCCATCAGCGGTGGGACAGGGGGCCCCAACACTGAAGCTTTCTTT.

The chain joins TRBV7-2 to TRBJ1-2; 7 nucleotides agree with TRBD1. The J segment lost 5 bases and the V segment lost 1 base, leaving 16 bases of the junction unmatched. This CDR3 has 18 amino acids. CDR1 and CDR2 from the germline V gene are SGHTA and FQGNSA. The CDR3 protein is CASSLGVVEGARGYGYTF. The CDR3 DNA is TGTGCCAGCAGCTTAGGCGTCGTGGAGGGGGCGCGGGGATATGGCTACACCTTC.